The 26 T cell receptor beta chains reported below all come from one sample, sequenced in a study of cytomegalovirus exposure and HLA in healthy donors. Researchers ran the PCR with 60 Vbeta and 13 Jbeta primers. TCRdb's copy holds only in-frame clones and misses some; the assay was immunoSEQ multiplex PCR. The table lists over 200,000 clones, 82% of them singletons. The sequencing sample was made of PBMCs. The receptors were sampled from a woman aged 40-49 years in good health and CMV-seropositive.

This chain connects TRBV11-3 to TRBJ1-3, with D uncertain. There are 16 residues in the CDR3. Trimming removed 5 bases at V and 0 bases at J, with 14 bases between. In germline, CDR1 is SGHNT, CDR2 YENEEA. The CDR3 nucleotides read TGTGCCAGCAGCGCGTACTCCGGAGGCTCTGGAAACACCATATATTTT. It codes for CASSAYSGGSGNTIYF. The full variable domain, its missing parts supplied by reference TRBV11-3 and TRBJ1-3, is EAGVVQSPRYKIIEKKQPVAFWCNPISGHNTLYWYLQNLGQGPELLIRYENEEAVDDSQLPKDRFSAERLKGVDSTLKIQPAELGDSAVYLCASSAYSGGSGNTIYFGEGSWLTVV.

This chain uses TRBV27 with TRBJ2-7; a weak D match, TRBD2 (5 bases). The CDR3 covers 16 residues. Germline V gene lookup returns CDR1 MNHEY and CDR2 SMNVEV (reference sequence). Trimming shortened V by 1 base and J by 4 bases, and 17 bases separated the two germline ends. The CDR3 here is CASSLFQAMGGYEQYF. CDR3 sequence (DNA): TGTGCCAGCAGTTTATTTCAGGCGATGGGCGGGTACGAGCAGTACTTC.

The chain carries TRBV30 and TRBJ2-1, with D possibly being TRBD1 (6 bases). The V end was cut by 5 bases, the J end by 3 bases, with 11 bases between. The CDR3 totals 13 residues. Germline assignment: CDR1 GTSNPN and CDR2 SVGIG (reference sequence). CDR3 DNA sequence: TGTGCCTGGGCCGGGACAAACTACAATGAGCAGTTCTTC. It translates to CAWAGTNYNEQFF.

The V gene is TRBV6-6, the J gene TRBJ2-7; TRBD1 aligns across 9 bases. This CDR3 is built from 15 residues. Germline V lookup: CDR1 MNHNY, CDR2 SVGAGI (reference sequence). Losses at the gene ends were 4 bases for V and 5 bases for J; bases not matched to a gene: 9. The CDR3 DNA reads as TGTGCCAGCAGTTCCACCCGGGACAGGGACCACGAGCAGTACTTC. Its translation: CASSSTRDRDHEQYF.

The gene calls are TRBV4-1 and TRBJ2-5, with D possibly TRBD1 on 5 matching bases. The J call may be mistaken, given a closer DNA end match to TRBJ2-7. Germline CDR1 is MGHRA and CDR2 is YSYEKL. CDR3 length: 15 residues. CDR3 region: CASSQSQGSSYEQYF. CDR3 nucleotides: TGCGCCAGCAGCCAATCCCAGGGATCATCCTACGAGCAGTACTTC.

The V call is TRBV4-2, the J call TRBJ1-1, with 8 bases identical to TRBD1. The germline gives CDR1 LGHNA, CDR2 YNFKEQ. CDR3 size: 14 residues. The trim removed 4 bases at V and 7 bases at J, leaving 8 bases unmatched. The CDR3 sequence: CASSPTGGRDEAFF. The CDR3 DNA follows: TGTGCCAGCAGCCCCACAGGGGGAAGGGATGAAGCTTTCTTT.

This chain uses TRBV5-1 with TRBJ2-5; 9 bases map to TRBD2. The CDR3 has 15 residues. V trimming: 0 bases; J trimming: 9 bases; junction bases outside the gene matches: 9. Per germline, CDR1 SGHRS and CDR2 YFSETQ. DNA of the CDR3: TGCGCCAGCAGCTTGGTGAGCGGGGGGCCTCAGGCCCAGTACTTC. It yields the protein CASSLVSGGPQAQYF.

This rearrangement joins TRBV5-4 to TRBJ1-4; 10 bases align to TRBD1. CDR1 and CDR2 from the germline V gene are SGHNT and YYREEE (reference sequence). J was trimmed by 10 bases and V by 0 bases; bases with no gene match: 3. The CDR3 is made up of 14 amino acids. CDR3 nucleotide sequence: TGTGCCAGCAGCTTGGCCAGGACAGGGGGAAAACTGTTTTTT. It encodes CASSLARTGGKLFF.

This sequence joins TRBV28 and TRBJ2-7; no reliable D call. Germline CDR1 is MDHEN and CDR2 is SYDVKM. Trimming removed 6 bases from V and 4 bases from J, with 7 bases in between. CDR3 length equals 11 residues. The CDR3 spells CASSHYYEQYF. For the CDR3, the DNA is TGTGCCAGCAGCCACTATTACGAGCAGTACTTC.

This rearrangement joins TRBV29-1 to TRBJ2-3; D might be TRBD1 (6 bases). The germline V and J ends were trimmed by 3 bases and 0 bases, with 16 bases remaining between them. This CDR3 comprises 16 residues. The V gene's germline CDR1 is SQVTM and CDR2 ANQGSEA. The CDR3 bases are TGCAGCGTTGAGGGTGGGGGCTTCCCTAGCACAGATACGCAGTATTTT. It encodes CSVEGGGFPSTDTQYF.

This chain uses TRBV29-1 with TRBJ2-1; a possible D gene is TRBD1 (6 bases). V lost 4 bases to trimming and J lost 0 bases, with 16 bases between them. CDR1 is SQVTM and CDR2 is ANQGSEA in the germline V gene. This CDR3 comprises 16 residues. As DNA, the CDR3 is TGCAGCGTTGCCTCCGCAGGGGACCGCTCCTACAATGAGCAGTTCTTC. Translation: CSVASAGDRSYNEQFF.

J is TRBJ2-1 and V is TRBV7-3; 9 bases are shared with TRBD2. The CDR3 extends over 16 amino acids. V lost 4 bases to trimming and J lost 8 bases; unmatched junction nucleotides: 12. The germline CDR1 and CDR2 sequences are SGHTA and FQGTGA. This CDR3 reads CASSSRGLAGSHEQFF. The CDR3 nucleotides read TGTGCCAGCAGCTCAAGGGGACTAGCAGGTTCCCATGAGCAGTTCTTC.

V usage is TRBV6-6 and J usage is TRBJ1-5; maybe TRBD1 (6 bases). This CDR3 spans 14 amino acids. Between the trimmed V and J ends, which lost 5 bases and 6 bases, there was a span of 14 bases. Per the germline V gene, CDR1 is MNHNY and CDR2 is SVGAGI (reference sequence). Here the CDR3 reads CASSPTGLGQPQHF. In DNA form, the CDR3 reads TGTGCCAGCAGTCCTACAGGGTTGGGTCAGCCCCAGCATTTT.

The gene calls are TRBV19 and TRBJ1-1; TRBD1 matches 7 bases. CDR1 LNHDA and CDR2 SQIVND come from the germline V gene (reference sequence). The trim removed 4 bases at V and 1 base at J, leaving 3 bases unmatched. The CDR3 covers 14 residues. CDR3 coding DNA: TGTGCCAGTAGTAATCAGGGGGGGAACACTGAAGCTTTCTTT. Translation: CASSNQGGNTEAFF.

V is TRBV10-3 and J is TRBJ1-1; D is ambiguous. The germline gives CDR1 ENHRY, CDR2 SYGVKD. The CDR3 has 13 amino acids. Trimming pared 3 bases from V and 0 bases from J, leaving 5 bases between. DNA of the CDR3: TGTGCCATCAGTGACAGAATGAACACTGAAGCTTTCTTT. Encoded protein: CAISDRMNTEAFF.

The chain has TRBV30 and TRBJ2-1; no firm D call. The CDR3 covers 12 residues. V lost 0 bases and J 6 bases, leaving 6 bases between the germline ends. Germline V gene lookup returns CDR1 GTSNPN and CDR2 SVGIG (reference sequence). Here the CDR3 reads CAWSVYVNEQFF. As DNA, the CDR3 is TGTGCCTGGAGTGTTTATGTCAATGAGCAGTTCTTC. Full variable domain (outside the CDR3, taken from reference TRBV30 and TRBJ2-1): SQTIHQWPATLVQPVGSPLSLECTVEGTSNPNLYWYRQAAGRGLQLLFYSVGIGQISSEVPQNLSASRPQDRQFILSSKKLLLSDSGFYLCAWSVYVNEQFFGPGTRLTVL.

The chain joins TRBV6-5 to TRBJ1-2; 7 bases fit TRBD1. The CDR3 runs to 13 residues. Per germline, CDR1 MNHEY and CDR2 SVGAGI. The V segment lost 6 bases and the J segment 4 bases; nucleotides outside the gene matches: 5. The chain's CDR3 is CASSAGGIYGYTF. The CDR3, as DNA: TGTGCCAGCAGCGCAGGGGGGATCTATGGCTACACCTTC.

The V gene is TRBV9, the J gene TRBJ1-1, with D perhaps TRBD1 (6 bases). The CDR3 has 13 amino acids. V was pared by 7 bases and J by 1 base, with 11 bases between. Germline loops: CDR1 SGDLS, CDR2 YYNGEE. The CDR3 sequence is CASGQGTNTEAFF. In nucleotides, the CDR3 is TGTGCCAGCGGGCAGGGGACGAACACTGAAGCTTTCTTT.

The rearrangement joins TRBV29-1 to TRBJ1-5, with D possibly being TRBD1 (6 bases). In germline, CDR1 is SQVTM, CDR2 ANQGSEA. The CDR3 sequence is 14 residues long. CDR3 DNA sequence: TGCGCGTCCTCTCAGGGGATGGCGGATCAGCCCCAGCATTTT. Its protein is CASSQGMADQPQHF.

The chain employs TRBV13 and TRBJ2-2; D is possibly TRBD2 (6 bases). Trimming took off 5 bases at V and 4 bases at J, with 8 bases between the two ends. Germline CDR1 is PRHDT and CDR2 is FYEKMQ (reference sequence). The CDR3 is 13 residues long. The DNA of the CDR3 is TGTGCCAGCAGCCCGGGACTCACCGGGGAGCTGTTTTTT. Encoded protein: CASSPGLTGELFF.

The rearrangement links TRBV7-2 to TRBJ2-7, with 9 bases that match TRBD1. Germline CDR1 and CDR2: SGHTA and FQGNSA. The CDR3 covers 14 residues. The ends lost 3 bases at V and 5 bases at J; junction bases unmatched: 5. CDR3 in DNA: TGTGCCAGCAGCTTTACGGGACAGGGCGACGAGCAGTACTTC. This gives the protein CASSFTGQGDEQYF.

The J gene is TRBJ1-2, the V gene TRBV7-8, with D unresolved. The CDR3 is made up of 15 amino acids. V was cut by 1 base and J by 4 bases, with 13 bases left in between. The V gene's germline CDR1 is SGHVS and CDR2 FQNEAQ. The CDR3 sequence is CASSLGRTGGYGYTF. In nucleotides, the CDR3 is TGTGCCAGCAGCTTAGGACGGACTGGCGGCTATGGCTACACCTTC.

This clone has a single count. This chain uses TRBV9 with TRBJ1-2; D call uncertain. CDR1 is SGDLS, CDR2 YYNGEE, per germline. The V and J ends lost 0 bases and 2 bases respectively, with 11 bases between them. The CDR3 is made up of 15 amino acids. This CDR3 is CASSVGEAKNYGYTF. CDR3 bases: TGTGCCAGCAGCGTAGGAGAAGCCAAGAACTATGGCTACACCTTC.

J is TRBJ2-1 and V is TRBV5-1; tentatively, D is TRBD1 (6 bases). Germline V gene lookup returns CDR1 SGHRS and CDR2 YFSETQ. Trimming shortened V by 5 bases and J by 8 bases, and 17 bases separated the two germline ends. This CDR3 is built from 14 residues. In nucleotides, the CDR3 is TGCGCCAGCAGACGGACCCAGGGGACCGATGAGCAGTTCTTC. It codes for CASRRTQGTDEQFF.

V and J are TRBV7-2 and TRBJ2-4; a weak D match, TRBD2 (9 bases). CDR3 size: 16 residues. V shed 0 bases and J shed 6 bases, with 15 bases lying between them. In germline, CDR1 is SGHTA, CDR2 FQGNSA. CDR3 protein: CASSLARGGTGNIQYF. As DNA, the CDR3 is TGTGCCAGCAGCTTAGCGCGGGGGGGGACAGGAAACATTCAGTACTTC.

This clone is a singleton in its sample. The chain joins TRBV5-5 to TRBJ2-2; D might be TRBD1 (6 bases). The CDR3 is 18 amino acids. Germline assignment: CDR1 SGHKS and CDR2 YYEKEE (reference sequence). Trimming stripped 5 bases from V and 1 base from J, with 21 bases between. CDR3 in amino acids: CASSGDTALIGNTGELFF. CDR3 coding DNA: TGTGCCAGCAGTGGGGACACGGCTCTAATTGGGAACACCGGGGAGCTGTTTTTT.